This T cell receptor beta chain was sequenced for a study of T cell repertoires and HLA-DP antigens. The overall study: Donors were two male and one female, aged 18-to-29 to 60-to-69. Average DNA input: roughly 230 ng for CD137+CD4+ sorts, 900 to 1,500 ng pre-culture.

This label denotes: CD137+ CD4 T cells sorted after culture with HeLa expressing allogeneic HLA-DP. Retrovirally transduced HeLa cells with HLA-DPA1/DPB1, HLA-DM, invariant chain and CD80 served as stimulators. After approximately two weeks, CD4+ cells were restimulated 24 h with the same allogeneic DPB1. Findings and limits, study-wide: Detection of rare CDR3s might be confounded by CD137-negative contaminants. Responder cells were total CD4+ cells with a HeLa antigen-presenting system.

CDR3 size: 15 residues. The germline CDR1 and CDR2 sequences are MGHRA and YSYEKL. The trim removed 2 bases at V and 5 bases at J, leaving 4 bases unmatched. Profiled with immunoSEQ multiplex PCR; TCRdb holds only in-frame clones, not every one. Among several hundred clones listed, 55% to 75% were seen once. By its share, this clone is large. Sample: alloreactive CD137+ CD4+ T cells from cultured PBMCs. Subset given: CD137+ CD4+ cells sorted after 20 to 25 h restimulation with the allogeneic HLA-DP-expressing HeLa cells. The TCR comes from a man aged 45-65 years in good health and CMV-seronegative. J is TRBJ1-1 and V is TRBV4-1, with 11 positions matching TRBD1. In DNA form, the CDR3 reads TGCGCCAGCAGCCAATGGGGACAGGGGGGAACTGAAGCTTTCTTT. Translation: CASSQWGQGGTEAFF.